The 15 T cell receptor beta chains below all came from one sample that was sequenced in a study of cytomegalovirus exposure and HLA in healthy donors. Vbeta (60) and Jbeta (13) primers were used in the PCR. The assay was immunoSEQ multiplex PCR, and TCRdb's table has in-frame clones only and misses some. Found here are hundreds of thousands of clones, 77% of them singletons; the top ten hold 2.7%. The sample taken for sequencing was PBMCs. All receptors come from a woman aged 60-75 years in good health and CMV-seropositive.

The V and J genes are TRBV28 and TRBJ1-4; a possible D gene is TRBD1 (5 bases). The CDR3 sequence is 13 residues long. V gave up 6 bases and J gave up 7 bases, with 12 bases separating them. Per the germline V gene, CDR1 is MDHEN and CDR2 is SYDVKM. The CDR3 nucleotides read TGTGCCAGCAGAACGGGGGGAGGTGAAAAACTGTTTTTT. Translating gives CASRTGGGEKLFF.

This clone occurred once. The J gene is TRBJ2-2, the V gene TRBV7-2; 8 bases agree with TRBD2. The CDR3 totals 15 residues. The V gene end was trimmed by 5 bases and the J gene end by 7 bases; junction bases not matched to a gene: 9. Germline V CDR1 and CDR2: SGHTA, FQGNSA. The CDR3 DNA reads TGTGCCAGCAGCCCCCCGGGGGGGCCAGACGGGGAGCTGTTTTTT. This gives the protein CASSPPGGPDGELFF.

DNA of the CDR3: TGTGCCAGTAGTAGGTCGACAGGGGACAATCAGCCCCAGCATTTT. Amino acids: CASSRSTGDNQPQHF. The rearrangement links TRBV19 to TRBJ1-5; 8 bases align to TRBD1. The CDR3 is 15 residues long. Germline CDR1 and CDR2: LNHDA and SQIVND (reference sequence). With V trimmed by 4 bases and J by 3 bases, 5 bases remained unmatched.

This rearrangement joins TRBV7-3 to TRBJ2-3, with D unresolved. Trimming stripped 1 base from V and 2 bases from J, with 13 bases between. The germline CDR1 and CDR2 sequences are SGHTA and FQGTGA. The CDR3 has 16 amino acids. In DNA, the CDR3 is TGTGCCAGCAGCTTAAGATTAGTGCGACACACAGATACGCAGTATTTT. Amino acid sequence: CASSLRLVRHTDTQYF.

The CDR3 DNA reads TGTGCCAGCAGCGCGGACAGGGTAGGATACGAGCAGTACTTC. It yields the protein CASSADRVGYEQYF. The V call is TRBV9, the J call TRBJ2-7; 8 nucleotides align to TRBD1. CDR1 is SGDLS, CDR2 YYNGEE, per germline. Trimming at V came to 3 bases and at J to 4 bases, leaving 6 bases not matched to a gene. The CDR3 sequence is 14 residues long.

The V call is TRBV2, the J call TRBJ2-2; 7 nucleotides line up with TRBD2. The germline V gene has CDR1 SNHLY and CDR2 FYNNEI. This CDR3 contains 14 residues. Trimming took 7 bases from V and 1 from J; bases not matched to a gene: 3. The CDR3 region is CASKTSENTGELFF. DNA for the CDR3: TGTGCCAGCAAAACTAGCGAGAACACCGGGGAGCTGTTTTTT. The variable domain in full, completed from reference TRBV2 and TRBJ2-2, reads EPEVTQTPSHQVTQMGQEVILRCVPISNHLYFYWYRQILGQKVEFLVSFYNNEISEKSEIFDDQFSVERPDGSNFTLKIRSTKLEDSAMYFCASKTSENTGELFFGEGSRLTVL.

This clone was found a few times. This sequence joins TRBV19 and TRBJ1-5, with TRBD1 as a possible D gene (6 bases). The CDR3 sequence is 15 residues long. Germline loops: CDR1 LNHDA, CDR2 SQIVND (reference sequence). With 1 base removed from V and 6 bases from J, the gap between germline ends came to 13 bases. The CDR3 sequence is CASSIGGRGRQPQHF. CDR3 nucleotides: TGTGCCAGTAGTATAGGAGGCAGGGGACGTCAGCCCCAGCATTTT.

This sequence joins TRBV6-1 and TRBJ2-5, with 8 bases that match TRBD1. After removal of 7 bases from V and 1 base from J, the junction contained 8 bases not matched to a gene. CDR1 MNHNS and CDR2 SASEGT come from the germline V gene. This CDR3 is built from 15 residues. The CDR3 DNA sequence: TGTGCCAGCACCTTCTGGACAGGGAGCCAAGAGACCCAGTACTTC. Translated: CASTFWTGSQETQYF.

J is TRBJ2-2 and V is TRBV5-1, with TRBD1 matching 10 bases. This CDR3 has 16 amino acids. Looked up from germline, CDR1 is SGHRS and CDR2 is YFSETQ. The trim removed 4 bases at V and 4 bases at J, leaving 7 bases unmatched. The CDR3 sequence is CASSTDRDRGTGELFF. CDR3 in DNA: TGCGCCAGCAGCACCGACCGGGACAGGGGCACCGGGGAGCTGTTTTTT.

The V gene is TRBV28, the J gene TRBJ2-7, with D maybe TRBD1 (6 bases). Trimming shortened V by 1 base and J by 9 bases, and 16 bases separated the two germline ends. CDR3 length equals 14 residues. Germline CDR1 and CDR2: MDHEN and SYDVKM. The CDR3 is CASSLSGDGFAQYF. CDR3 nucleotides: TGTGCCAGCAGTTTATCAGGGGACGGCTTCGCGCAGTACTTC.

The CDR3 DNA reads TGTGCCAGCAGTGACAGAAACCAAGAGACCCAGTACTTC. Its translation: CASSDRNQETQYF. The chain employs TRBV5-8 and TRBJ2-5; possible D gene TRBD1, 5 bases. Germline lookup yields CDR1 SGHTS and CDR2 YDEGEE. CDR3 length: 13 amino acids. V lost 5 bases and J 0 bases, leaving 8 bases between the germline ends.

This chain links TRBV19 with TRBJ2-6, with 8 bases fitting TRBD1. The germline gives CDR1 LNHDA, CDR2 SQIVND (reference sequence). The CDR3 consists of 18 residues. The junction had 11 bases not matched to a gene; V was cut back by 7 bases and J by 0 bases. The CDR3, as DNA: TGTGCCAGTATAGGGACAGGCCGAGGGAACTCTGGGGCCAACGTCCTGACTTTC. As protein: CASIGTGRGNSGANVLTF.

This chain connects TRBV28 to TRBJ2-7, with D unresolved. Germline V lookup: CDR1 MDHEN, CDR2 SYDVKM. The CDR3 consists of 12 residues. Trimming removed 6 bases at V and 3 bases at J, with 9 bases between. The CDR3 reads CASRPPGYEQYF. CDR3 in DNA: TGTGCCAGCAGACCGCCGGGCTACGAGCAGTACTTC.

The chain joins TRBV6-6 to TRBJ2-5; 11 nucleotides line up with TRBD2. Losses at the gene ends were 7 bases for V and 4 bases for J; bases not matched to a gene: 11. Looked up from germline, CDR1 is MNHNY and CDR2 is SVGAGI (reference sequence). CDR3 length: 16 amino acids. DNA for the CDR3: TGTGCCAGCAAGGCATATAGCGGGGGGGCGGGAGAGACCCAGTACTTC. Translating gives CASKAYSGGAGETQYF.

The CDR3 spells CASSYQRGVGETQYF. The CDR3, as DNA: TGTGCCAGCAGCTACCAGCGGGGCGTGGGGGAGACCCAGTACTTC. This sequence joins TRBV5-4 and TRBJ2-5; TRBD2 aligns across 7 bases. V lost 3 bases to trimming and J lost 5 bases; unmatched junction nucleotides: 10. Looked up from germline, CDR1 is SGHNT and CDR2 is YYREEE (reference sequence). The CDR3 consists of 15 residues.